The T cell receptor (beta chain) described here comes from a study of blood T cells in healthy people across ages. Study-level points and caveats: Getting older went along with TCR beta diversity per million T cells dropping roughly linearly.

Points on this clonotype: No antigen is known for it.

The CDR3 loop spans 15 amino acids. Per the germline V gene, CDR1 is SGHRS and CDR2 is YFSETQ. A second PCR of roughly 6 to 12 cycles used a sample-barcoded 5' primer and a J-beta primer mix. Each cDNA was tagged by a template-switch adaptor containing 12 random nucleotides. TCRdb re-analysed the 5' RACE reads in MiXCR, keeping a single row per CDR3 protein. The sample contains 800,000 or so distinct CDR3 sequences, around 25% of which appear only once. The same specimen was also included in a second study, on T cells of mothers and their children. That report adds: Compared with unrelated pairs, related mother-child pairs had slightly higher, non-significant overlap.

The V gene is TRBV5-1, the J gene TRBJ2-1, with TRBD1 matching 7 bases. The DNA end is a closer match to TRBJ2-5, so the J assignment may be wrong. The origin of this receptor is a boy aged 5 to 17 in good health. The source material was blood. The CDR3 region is CASSLVPGGAETQYF. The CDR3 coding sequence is TGCGCCAGCAGCTTGGTACCAGGGGGTGCGGAGACCCAGTACTTC.